This T cell receptor beta chain was identified during a study of beta chain features in type 1 diabetes. Study in general: Healthy donors and patients had similar age, gender and cell yields. Findings and caveats of the study: Among patients, naive, central memory and Treg TCRB repertoires appeared more similar than among healthy donors.

Sequencing targeted expressed TCRB transcripts, as all isolated RNA had been reverse transcribed. The assay was immunoSEQ multiplex PCR, and TCRdb's table has in-frame clones only and misses some. Altogether about 320,000 clones are present, roughly 15% being singletons, with the ten largest covering around 7%. V lost 0 bases and J lost 3, with 7 bases in between. This CDR3 region has 13 residues. Germline lookup yields CDR1 SGDLS and CDR2 YYNGEE. There are a few counts of this clone. Its antigen is unknown. The sequencing sample was made of central memory CD4+ T cells from blood. The origin of this receptor is a man aged 25 to 40 in good health. V and J are TRBV9 and TRBJ2-7; a possible D gene is TRBD2 (5 bases). The CDR3 sequence: CASSVDDYYEQYF. CDR3 coding DNA: TGTGCCAGCAGCGTAGACGACTACTACGAGCAGTACTTC.